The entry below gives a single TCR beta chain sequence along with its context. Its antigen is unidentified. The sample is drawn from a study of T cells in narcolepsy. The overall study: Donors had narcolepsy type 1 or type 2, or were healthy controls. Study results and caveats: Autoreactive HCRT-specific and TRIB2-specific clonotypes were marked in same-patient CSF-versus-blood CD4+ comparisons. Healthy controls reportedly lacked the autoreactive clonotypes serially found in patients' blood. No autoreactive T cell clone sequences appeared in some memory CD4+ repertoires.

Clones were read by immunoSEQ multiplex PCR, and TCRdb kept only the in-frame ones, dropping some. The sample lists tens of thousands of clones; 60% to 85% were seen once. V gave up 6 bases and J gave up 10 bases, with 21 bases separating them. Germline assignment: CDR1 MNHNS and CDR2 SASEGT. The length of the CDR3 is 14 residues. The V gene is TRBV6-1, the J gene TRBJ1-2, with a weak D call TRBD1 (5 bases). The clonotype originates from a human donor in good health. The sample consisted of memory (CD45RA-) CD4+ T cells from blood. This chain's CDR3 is CASSLGGTGGVYTF. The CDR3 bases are TGTGCCAGCAGCCTCGGGGGGACCGGGGGTGTCTACACCTTC.